The 29 T cell receptor beta chains given below trace back to one sample, sequenced in a study of T-cell reconstitution after alpha-beta-depleted transplantation in children. This sample's TCRbeta library carried unique molecular identifier barcodes. TCRdb analysed the PCR reads with MiXCR anew, one entry per CDR3 protein. Among roughly 500,000 distinct CDR3 sequences listed, under 15% were seen once. The material was PBMCs from the stem cell graft donor, obtained from the stem cell graft. All receptors come from a human donor who donated a stem cell graft to a child with combined immunodeficiency.

The V gene is TRBV6-5, the J gene TRBJ1-2; D call uncertain. This CDR3 region has 12 residues. Trimming left V 6 bases short and J 6 bases short, with 11 bases between. The V gene's germline CDR1 is MNHEY and CDR2 SVGAGI. The CDR3 loop is CASSSGLNGYTF. For the CDR3, the DNA is TGTGCCAGCAGCTCCGGGTTAAATGGCTACACCTTC.

This chain uses TRBV5-1 with TRBJ2-5; tentatively, D is TRBD1 (5 bases). The CDR3 spans 15 residues. Between the trimmed V and J ends, which lost 5 bases and 5 bases, there was a span of 19 bases. Germline CDR1 and CDR2: SGHRS and YFSETQ. Written as DNA, the CDR3 is TGCGCCAGCAGTCCTGCAGGGTCCCTCGGGGAGACCCAGTACTTC. Amino acids: CASSPAGSLGETQYF.

This clonotype has just a few counts. The rearrangement uses TRBV5-1 and TRBJ2-5, with 9 bases that match TRBD1. V trimming: 4 bases; J trimming: 4 bases; junction bases outside the gene matches: 8. The germline CDR1 and CDR2 sequences are SGHRS and YFSETQ. The CDR3 covers 15 residues. Here the CDR3 DNA reads TGCGCCAGCAGCGCGGGACAGGGAGAACCAGAGACCCAGTACTTC. Its protein is CASSAGQGEPETQYF.

In this sample, this clonotype turned up many times. The V call is TRBV14, the J call TRBJ1-4; maybe TRBD1 (5 bases). V shed 0 bases and J shed 7 bases, with 15 bases lying between them. Looked up from germline, CDR1 is SGHDN and CDR2 is FVKESK. This CDR3 has 16 amino acids. The CDR3 is CASSQDLGGSSEKLFF. CDR3 nucleotide sequence: TGTGCCAGCAGCCAAGATCTGGGGGGTAGCAGTGAAAAACTGTTTTTT.

The chain uses TRBV5-1 and TRBJ2-7; weak D call: TRBD1 (6 bases). V lost 1 base and J 5 bases, leaving 16 bases between the germline ends. This CDR3 spans 15 amino acids. The germline V gene has CDR1 SGHRS and CDR2 YFSETQ. The CDR3 coding sequence is TGCGCCAGCAGCTTGTTCGCCAGGGGAATCAACGAGCAGTACTTC. Encoded protein: CASSLFARGINEQYF. Using reference TRBV5-1 and TRBJ2-7 for the parts outside the CDR3, the full variable domain is KAGVTQTPRYLIKTRGQQVTLSCSPISGHRSVSWYQQTPGQGLQFLFEYFSETQRNKGNFPGRFSGRQFSNSRSEMNVSTLELGDSALYLCASSLFARGINEQYFGPGTRLTVT.

This clonotype was found many times. The chain joins TRBV12-3 or TRBV12-4 to TRBJ2-5; D gene uncertain. The CDR3 runs 14 residues. V dropped 6 bases and J dropped 14 bases, with 25 bases sitting between them. The CDR3 region has the DNA TGTGCCAGCAGCCCAGTTTTAATAGGACCCCCTAAATACTTC. Its protein product is CASSPVLIGPPKYF.

This clonotype was counted many times. V is TRBV24-1 and J is TRBJ2-1, with no clear D. Germline V gives CDR1 KGHDR, CDR2 SFDVKD. The CDR3 runs 14 residues. The V end lost 4 bases, the J end lost 6 bases, and 12 bases lay between the germline ends. DNA of the CDR3: TGTGCCACCAGTGACCCCAGACAAGTCAATGAGCAGTTCTTC. Its protein is CATSDPRQVNEQFF.

This clonotype appeared a few times. The chain couples TRBV28 to TRBJ1-1; tentatively, D is TRBD1 (5 bases). Germline V CDR1 and CDR2: MDHEN, SYDVKM. V was trimmed by 5 bases and J by 7 bases, leaving 14 bases between them. The CDR3 is made up of 13 amino acids. For the CDR3, the DNA is TGTGCCAGCAGTCTTCCTCGGGACGTTGAAGCTTTCTTT. It translates to CASSLPRDVEAFF.

The V gene is TRBV7-9, the J gene TRBJ1-2, with D unresolved. The V and J ends lost 5 bases and 0 bases respectively, with 10 bases between them. The germline V gene encodes CDR1 SEHNR and CDR2 FQNEAQ (reference sequence). This CDR3 is 14 amino acids long. CDR3 bases: TGTGCCAGCAGCCTAGGGTCGTCTAACTATGGCTACACCTTC. Residues: CASSLGSSNYGYTF.

This clonotype was counted many times. V usage is TRBV6-2 or TRBV6-3 and J usage is TRBJ2-7, with 7 nucleotides matching TRBD1. CDR3 length: 14 amino acids. Germline V gene lookup returns CDR1 MNHEY and CDR2 SVGEGT. Trimming cost V 0 bases and J 8 bases; bases outside gene matches: 7. The DNA of the CDR3 is TGTGCCAGCAGTTACTCGCACTCAGGGGGAAAGCAGTACTTC. It translates to CASSYSHSGGKQYF.

The V and J genes are TRBV12-3 or TRBV12-4 and TRBJ2-3; D assignment may be TRBD1 or TRBD2 (5 bases each). The CDR3 runs 15 residues. V was cut by 3 bases and J by 1 base, with 11 bases left in between. CDR3 coding DNA: TGTGCCAGCAGTTTGAGGGGTACTGGCACAGATACGCAGTATTTT. Translated, it gives CASSLRGTGTDTQYF.

This clonotype appeared a few times. This chain joins TRBV4-3 and TRBJ2-3; TRBD1 matches at 11 bases. The junction had 7 bases not matched to a gene; V was cut back by 1 base and J by 4 bases. Germline CDR1 LGHNA, CDR2 YSLEER. The CDR3 extends over 17 amino acids. CDR3 DNA: TGCGCCAGCAGCCAAGTCCCGGGACAGGGGGGAGCAGATACGCAGTATTTT. Protein product: CASSQVPGQGGADTQYF.

The CDR3 is CASRNIFGGNTIYF. DNA of the CDR3: TGTGCCAGCAGGAATATATTTGGTGGAAACACCATATATTTT. This chain links TRBV12-3 or TRBV12-4 with TRBJ1-3; no firm D call. Deletions cut 6 bases from V and 3 bases from J, with 12 bases between. This CDR3 comprises 14 residues.

This clonotype was recorded at least ten times. The chain couples TRBV7-2 to TRBJ2-1, with TRBD1 as a possible D gene (6 bases). CDR1 and CDR2 from the germline V gene are SGHTA and FQGNSA. CDR3 length: 14 residues. Trimming left V 2 bases short and J 12 bases short, with 17 bases between. CDR3 DNA: TGTGCCAGCAGCTTATATAATCGCGAGACAGGGCAGTTCTTC. Protein product: CASSLYNRETGQFF.

Only a few counts were recorded for this clonotype. This chain links TRBV30 with TRBJ2-1; D not certain. The CDR3 contains 11 residues. Per the germline V gene, CDR1 is GTSNPN and CDR2 is SVGIG (reference sequence). V lost 3 bases, J lost 7 bases, and 7 bases lay in between. CDR3 sequence (DNA): TGTGCCTGGAGATTCGGAAATGAGCAGTTCTTC. Its protein product is CAWRFGNEQFF.

Comments on this clonotype: This may be a read error, as it is one base from a much larger clone. This chain links TRBV6-2 or TRBV6-3 with TRBJ2-7; possibly TRBD1 for D (5 bases). Germline V CDR1 and CDR2: MNHEY, SVGEGT. The CDR3 loop spans 13 amino acids. Deletions cut 2 bases from V and 3 bases from J, with 8 bases between. The chain's CDR3 is CASSYGHGYEQYF. DNA of the CDR3: TGTGCCAGCAGTTACGGACACGGCTACGAGCAGTACTTC.

The CDR3 region has the DNA TGCAGTGCTAGGGACAGGGAGGGCCCTGGGGATAACTATGGCTACACCTTC. It is translated as CSARDREGPGDNYGYTF. V is TRBV20-1 and J is TRBJ1-2; the match to TRBD1 covers 8 bases. The germline V gene has CDR1 DFQATT and CDR2 SNEGSKA (reference sequence). The CDR3 is 17 residues long. The J segment lost 1 base and the V segment lost 3 bases, leaving 13 bases of the junction unmatched.

This clonotype was recorded many times. The rearrangement links TRBV12-3 or TRBV12-4 to TRBJ2-1, with TRBD1 matching over 7 bases. This CDR3 is 14 amino acids long. V lost 5 bases, J lost 3 bases, and 4 bases stayed unmatched. CDR3 region: CASSQTGIYNEQFF. CDR3 in DNA: TGTGCCAGCAGTCAGACAGGGATCTACAATGAGCAGTTCTTC.

The J gene is TRBJ1-6, the V gene TRBV12-3 or TRBV12-4; D call uncertain. The germline V and J ends were trimmed by 4 bases and 4 bases, with 5 bases remaining between them. The CDR3 is 13 amino acids. The CDR3 DNA is TGTGCCAGCAGTTCTCCTTATAATTCACCCCTCCACTTT. Protein product: CASSSPYNSPLHF.

CDR3 DNA sequence: TGTGCCAGCAGCTTAGCGGGGGAAACAAATGAGCAGTTCTTC. This encodes CASSLAGETNEQFF. The chain is built from TRBV7-8 and TRBJ2-1; TRBD1 or TRBD2 may be the D gene (5 bases each). This CDR3 is 14 amino acids long. Germline values: CDR1 SGHVS, CDR2 FQNEAQ. V was shortened by 0 bases and J by 7 bases, with 10 bases between the two germline ends.

The V call is TRBV10-3, the J call TRBJ2-1; the match to TRBD2 covers 15 bases. Per the germline V gene, CDR1 is ENHRY and CDR2 is SYGVKD. This CDR3 spans 18 amino acids. The ends lost 6 bases at V and 0 bases at J; junction bases unmatched: 6. The CDR3 loop reads CAISGLAGGYYSYNEQFF. Here the CDR3 DNA reads TGTGCCATCAGCGGACTAGCGGGAGGGTATTACTCCTACAATGAGCAGTTCTTC.

In this sample, this clonotype turned up many times. The genes are TRBV9 and TRBJ2-1; 9 bases are shared with TRBD1. Per the germline V gene, CDR1 is SGDLS and CDR2 is YYNGEE. There are 15 residues in the CDR3. V dropped 3 bases and J dropped 3; count of bases not matched to a gene: 4. The CDR3 is CASSGGQGGYNEQFF. The CDR3 nucleotides read TGTGCCAGCAGCGGGGGACAGGGAGGCTACAATGAGCAGTTCTTC.

This sequence joins TRBV12-3 or TRBV12-4 and TRBJ2-1, with 9 nucleotides matching TRBD2. Trimming took 7 bases from V and 9 from J; bases not matched to a gene: 10. This CDR3 has 14 amino acids. The CDR3 sequence is CASNWAGGAGEQFF. CDR3 nucleotide sequence: TGTGCCAGCAATTGGGCGGGGGGGGCTGGTGAGCAGTTCTTC.

This clonotype has at least ten counts. This chain connects TRBV28 to TRBJ2-1, with D hard to call. Trimming took 10 bases from V and 10 from J, leaving 20 bases between them. The CDR3 contains 13 residues. Germline CDR1 is MDHEN and CDR2 is SYDVKM. The CDR3 is CATPPPDHQEQFF. CDR3 DNA sequence: TGTGCCACCCCTCCGCCCGATCATCAGGAGCAGTTCTTC.

The rearrangement joins TRBV20-1 to TRBJ1-3; the D gene is possibly TRBD1 (6 bases). Between the trimmed V and J ends, which lost 7 bases and 8 bases, there was a span of 12 bases. The CDR3 length is 11 residues. Germline-derived CDR1 and CDR2 are DFQATT and SNEGSKA (reference sequence). In DNA form, the CDR3 reads TGCAGTGTCAGGGAGGGGGACACCATATATTTT. This encodes CSVREGDTIYF.

The table lists this clonotype with a few counts. This chain connects TRBV5-1 to TRBJ2-5; the D gene is possibly TRBD1 (5 bases). CDR3 length: 14 residues. CDR1 SGHRS and CDR2 YFSETQ come from the germline V gene. The germline V and J ends were trimmed by 0 bases and 5 bases, with 11 bases remaining between them. The CDR3 loop is CASSLALGRETQYF. DNA for the CDR3: TGCGCCAGCAGCTTGGCCTTGGGGCGGGAGACCCAGTACTTC. Combining the CDR3 with reference TRBV5-1 and TRBJ2-5 gives the whole variable domain KAGVTQTPRYLIKTRGQQVTLSCSPISGHRSVSWYQQTPGQGLQFLFEYFSETQRNKGNFPGRFSGRQFSNSRSEMNVSTLELGDSALYLCASSLALGRETQYFGPGTRLLVL.

With respect to this clonotype: This CDR3 fails to terminate in the conserved phenylalanine or tryptophan, so it likely reflects a read error. This CDR3 is CSVRGHNYNEQFY. The CDR3 region has the DNA TGCAGTGTCCGCGGGCACAACTACAATGAGCAGTTCTAC. V is TRBV20-1 and J is TRBJ2-1; weak D call: TRBD2 (5 bases). The germline V gene encodes CDR1 DFQATT and CDR2 SNEGSKA (reference sequence). Trimming took 7 bases from V and 3 from J, leaving 13 bases between them. The CDR3 is made up of 13 amino acids.

This clonotype was observed at least ten times. J is TRBJ1-5 and V is TRBV7-2, with D maybe TRBD1 (5 bases). This CDR3 is built from 15 residues. Deletions cut 1 base from V and 7 bases from J, with 14 bases between. Per the germline V gene, CDR1 is SGHTA and CDR2 is FQGNSA. CDR3 sequence (DNA): TGTGCCAGCAGCTTAGAGGGCAGAAGGGGCCAGCCCCAGCATTTT. It codes for CASSLEGRRGQPQHF.

The rearrangement uses TRBV7-2 and TRBJ2-1, with D possibly TRBD1 on 6 matching bases. This CDR3 comprises 14 residues. V lost 1 base and J lost 6, with 10 bases in between. CDR1 SGHTA and CDR2 FQGNSA come from the germline V gene. The CDR3 loop is CASSLGLGANEQFF. DNA of the CDR3: TGTGCCAGCAGCTTAGGGCTGGGGGCCAATGAGCAGTTCTTC. Using reference TRBV7-2 and TRBJ2-1 for the parts outside the CDR3, the full variable domain is GAGVSQSPSNKVTEKGKDVELRCDPISGHTALYWYRQSLGQGLEFLIYFQGNSAPDKSGLPSDRFSAERTGGSVSTLTIQRTQQEDSAVYLCASSLGLGANEQFFGPGTRLTVL.